A single sample gave rise to the 5 T cell receptor beta chains below, sequenced in a study of T cell responses to AZD1222 COVID-19 vaccine. The repertoire was sequenced with immunoSEQ multiplex PCR; TCRdb's copy has only in-frame clones and lacks some. The sample holds 75,000 to 85,000 clones, around 85% seen once. The sequencing here drew on peripheral blood, taken 28 days after the second AZD1222 dose. Source of these receptors: an adult who received the AZD1222 COVID-19 vaccine.

V and J are TRBV7-2 and TRBJ2-3; 8 positions agree with TRBD1. V shed 4 bases and J 5 bases; nucleotides not matched to a gene: 8. Per germline, CDR1 SGHTA and CDR2 FQGNSA. The CDR3 length is 15 residues. CDR3 DNA sequence: TGTGCCAGCAGCTCCCACCTTACAGGGGGAGATACGCAGTATTTT. Amino acids: CASSSHLTGGDTQYF.

The chain couples TRBV18 to TRBJ2-1; a possible D gene is TRBD2 (6 bases). Germline V gene lookup returns CDR1 KGHSH and CDR2 LQKENI. V was shortened by 7 bases and J by 9 bases, with 16 bases between the two germline ends. CDR3 length: 13 amino acids. The CDR3 DNA reads as TGTGCCAGCTTAACCTCCGGGGGATCTGAGCAGTTCTTC. It encodes CASLTSGGSEQFF. Using reference TRBV18 and TRBJ2-1 for the parts outside the CDR3, the full variable domain is NAGVMQNPRHLVRRRGQEARLRCSPMKGHSHVYWYRQLPEEGLKFMVYLQKENIIDESGMPKERFSAEFPKEGPSILRIQQVVRGDSAAYFCASLTSGGSEQFFGPGTRLTVL.

The chain links TRBV7-8 to TRBJ2-7, with D unclear. Trimming removed 5 bases from V and 5 bases from J, with 13 bases in between. CDR3 length: 13 residues. Germline values: CDR1 SGHVS, CDR2 FQNEAQ. The DNA of the CDR3 is TGTGCCAGCAGCCCCGGTATTGGCGACGAGCAGTACTTC. It encodes CASSPGIGDEQYF.

The J gene is TRBJ2-1, the V gene TRBV5-5; 9 nucleotides line up with TRBD1. Losses at the gene ends were 0 bases for V and 8 bases for J; bases not matched to a gene: 12. Germline V gene sequence: CDR1 SGHKS, CDR2 YYEKEE (reference sequence). This CDR3 comprises 17 residues. CDR3: CASSLAGGGTGSYEQFF. CDR3 bases: TGTGCCAGCAGCTTGGCCGGAGGAGGGACAGGGTCATATGAGCAGTTCTTC.

The rearrangement joins TRBV19 to TRBJ1-1; TRBD1 matches 8 bases. Germline assignment: CDR1 LNHDA and CDR2 SQIVND (reference sequence). V shed 8 bases, J shed 5 bases, and the junction held 10 bases outside the gene matches. The CDR3 has 14 residues. CDR3 nucleotide sequence: TGTGCCAGTCGGGATGGACAGGGCCGGACTGAAGCTTTCTTT. Translating it yields CASRDGQGRTEAFF.